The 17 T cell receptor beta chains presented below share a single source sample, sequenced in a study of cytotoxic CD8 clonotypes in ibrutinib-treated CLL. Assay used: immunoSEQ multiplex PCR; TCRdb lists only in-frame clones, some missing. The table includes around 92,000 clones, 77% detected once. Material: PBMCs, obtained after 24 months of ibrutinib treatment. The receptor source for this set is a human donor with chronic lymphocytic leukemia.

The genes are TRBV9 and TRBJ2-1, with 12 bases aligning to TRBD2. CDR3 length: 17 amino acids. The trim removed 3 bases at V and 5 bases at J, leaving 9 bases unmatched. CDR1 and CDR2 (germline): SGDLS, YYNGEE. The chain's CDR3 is CASSALLAGGPNNEQFF. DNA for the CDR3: TGTGCCAGCAGCGCCCTCCTAGCGGGGGGGCCGAACAATGAGCAGTTCTTC.

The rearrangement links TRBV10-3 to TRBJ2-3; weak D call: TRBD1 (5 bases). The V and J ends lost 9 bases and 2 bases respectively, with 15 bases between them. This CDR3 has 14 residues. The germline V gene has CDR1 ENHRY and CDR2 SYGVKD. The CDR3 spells CAMAEDRLTDTQYF. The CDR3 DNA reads TGTGCCATGGCCGAAGACAGACTCACAGATACGCAGTATTTT.

The CDR3 DNA follows: TGTGCCAGCAGCCAAGGCTCTGGGGGCGAGCAGTACTTC. This codes for CASSQGSGGEQYF. The chain couples TRBV14 to TRBJ2-7; D is tentatively TRBD1 or TRBD2 (5 bases each). Germline V lookup: CDR1 SGHDN, CDR2 FVKESK. Trimming cost V 1 base and J 6 bases, with 10 bases left between them. The CDR3 runs to 13 residues.

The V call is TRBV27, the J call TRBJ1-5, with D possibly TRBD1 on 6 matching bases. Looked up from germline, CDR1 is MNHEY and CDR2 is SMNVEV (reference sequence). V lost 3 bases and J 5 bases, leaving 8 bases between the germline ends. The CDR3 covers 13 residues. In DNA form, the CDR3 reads TGTGCCAGCAGTTTGGACAGAGATCAGCCCCAGCATTTT. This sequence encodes CASSLDRDQPQHF.

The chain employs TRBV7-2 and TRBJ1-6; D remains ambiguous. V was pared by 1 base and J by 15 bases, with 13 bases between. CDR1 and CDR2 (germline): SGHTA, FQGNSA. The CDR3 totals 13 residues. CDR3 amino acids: CASSLGRPTGLHF. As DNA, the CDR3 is TGTGCCAGCAGCTTAGGGAGGCCCACCGGCCTCCACTTT.

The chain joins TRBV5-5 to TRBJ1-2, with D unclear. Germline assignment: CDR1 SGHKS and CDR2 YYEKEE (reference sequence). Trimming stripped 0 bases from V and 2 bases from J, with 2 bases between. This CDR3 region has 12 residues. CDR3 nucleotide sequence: TGTGCCAGCAGCTTGGACAACTATGGCTACACCTTC. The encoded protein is CASSLDNYGYTF.

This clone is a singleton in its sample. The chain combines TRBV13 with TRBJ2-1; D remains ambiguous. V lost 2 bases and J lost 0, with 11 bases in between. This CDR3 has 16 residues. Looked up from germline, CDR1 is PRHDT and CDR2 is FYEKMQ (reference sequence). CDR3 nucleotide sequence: TGTGCCAGCAGCTTAAATGGGTTTCTCTCCTACAATGAGCAGTTCTTC. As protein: CASSLNGFLSYNEQFF.

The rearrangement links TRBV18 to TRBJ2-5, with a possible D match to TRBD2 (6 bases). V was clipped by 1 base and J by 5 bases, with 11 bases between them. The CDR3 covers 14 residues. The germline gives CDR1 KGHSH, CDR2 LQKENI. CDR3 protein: CASSPRGEVETQYF. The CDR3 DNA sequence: TGTGCCAGCTCACCACGGGGGGAGGTGGAGACCCAGTACTTC. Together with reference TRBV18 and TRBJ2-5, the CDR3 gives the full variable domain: NAGVMQNPRHLVRRRGQEARLRCSPMKGHSHVYWYRQLPEEGLKFMVYLQKENIIDESGMPKERFSAEFPKEGPSILRIQQVVRGDSAAYFCASSPRGEVETQYFGPGTRLLVL.

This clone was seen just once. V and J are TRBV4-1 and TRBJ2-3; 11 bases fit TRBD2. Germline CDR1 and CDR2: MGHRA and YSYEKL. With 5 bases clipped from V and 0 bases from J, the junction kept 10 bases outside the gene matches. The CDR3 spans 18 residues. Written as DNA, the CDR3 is TGCGCCAGCAGCAAGATAGGCCTAGCGGGGGGAAGCACAGATACGCAGTATTTT. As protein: CASSKIGLAGGSTDTQYF.

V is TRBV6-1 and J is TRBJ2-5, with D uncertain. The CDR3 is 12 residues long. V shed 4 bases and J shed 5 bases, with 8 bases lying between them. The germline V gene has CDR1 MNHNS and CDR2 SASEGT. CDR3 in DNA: TGTGCCAGCAGTGCCTTCGGGGAGACCCAGTACTTC. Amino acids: CASSAFGETQYF.

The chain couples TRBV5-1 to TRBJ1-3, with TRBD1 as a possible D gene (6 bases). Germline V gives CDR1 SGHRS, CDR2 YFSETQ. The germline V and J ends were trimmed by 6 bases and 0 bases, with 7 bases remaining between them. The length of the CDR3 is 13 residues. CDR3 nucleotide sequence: TGCGCCAGCACGGACAGCTCTGGAAACACCATATATTTT. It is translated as CASTDSSGNTIYF.

The CDR3 here is CASSRGQGETQYF. DNA of the CDR3: TGTGCCAGCAGCCGAGGACAGGGTGAGACCCAGTACTTC. The rearrangement uses TRBV14 and TRBJ2-5, with TRBD1 matching over 8 bases. Trimming at V came to 4 bases and at J to 5 bases, leaving 3 bases not matched to a gene. Germline CDR1 and CDR2: SGHDN and FVKESK. CDR3 length: 13 residues.

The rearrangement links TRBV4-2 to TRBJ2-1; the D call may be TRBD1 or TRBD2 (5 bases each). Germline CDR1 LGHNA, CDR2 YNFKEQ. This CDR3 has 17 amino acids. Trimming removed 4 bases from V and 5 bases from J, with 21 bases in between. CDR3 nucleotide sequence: TGTGCCAGCAGCCCCTCCCTCAGGGTAGCGACCCACAATGAGCAGTTCTTC. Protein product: CASSPSLRVATHNEQFF.

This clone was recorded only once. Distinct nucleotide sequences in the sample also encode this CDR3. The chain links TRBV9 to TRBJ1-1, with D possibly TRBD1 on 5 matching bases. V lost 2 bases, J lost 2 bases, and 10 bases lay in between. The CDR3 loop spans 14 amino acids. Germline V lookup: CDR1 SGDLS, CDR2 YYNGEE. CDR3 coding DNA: TGTGCCAGCAGCGTGGGGGGGAGAAACACTGAAGCTTTCTTT. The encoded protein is CASSVGGRNTEAFF.

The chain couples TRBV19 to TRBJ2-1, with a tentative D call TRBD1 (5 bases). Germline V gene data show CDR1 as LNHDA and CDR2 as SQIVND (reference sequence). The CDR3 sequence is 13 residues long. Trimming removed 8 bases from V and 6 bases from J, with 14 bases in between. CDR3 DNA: TGTGCCAGTTCGAAAACAGGTAGCAATGAGCAGTTCTTC. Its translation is CASSKTGSNEQFF.

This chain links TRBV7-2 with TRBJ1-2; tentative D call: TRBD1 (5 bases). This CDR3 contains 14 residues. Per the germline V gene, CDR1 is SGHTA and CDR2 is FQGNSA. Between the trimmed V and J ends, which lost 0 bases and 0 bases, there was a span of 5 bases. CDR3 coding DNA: TGTGCCAGCAGCTTAGCGGGGCCTAACTATGGCTACACCTTC. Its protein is CASSLAGPNYGYTF. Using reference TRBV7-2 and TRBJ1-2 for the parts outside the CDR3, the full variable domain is GAGVSQSPSNKVTEKGKDVELRCDPISGHTALYWYRQSLGQGLEFLIYFQGNSAPDKSGLPSDRFSAERTGGSVSTLTIQRTQQEDSAVYLCASSLAGPNYGYTFGSGTRLTVV.

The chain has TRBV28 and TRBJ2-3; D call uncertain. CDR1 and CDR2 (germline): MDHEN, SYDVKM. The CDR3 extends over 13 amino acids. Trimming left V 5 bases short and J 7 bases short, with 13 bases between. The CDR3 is CASSPSEVYTQYF. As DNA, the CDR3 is TGTGCCAGCAGTCCCTCCGAGGTATATACGCAGTATTTT.